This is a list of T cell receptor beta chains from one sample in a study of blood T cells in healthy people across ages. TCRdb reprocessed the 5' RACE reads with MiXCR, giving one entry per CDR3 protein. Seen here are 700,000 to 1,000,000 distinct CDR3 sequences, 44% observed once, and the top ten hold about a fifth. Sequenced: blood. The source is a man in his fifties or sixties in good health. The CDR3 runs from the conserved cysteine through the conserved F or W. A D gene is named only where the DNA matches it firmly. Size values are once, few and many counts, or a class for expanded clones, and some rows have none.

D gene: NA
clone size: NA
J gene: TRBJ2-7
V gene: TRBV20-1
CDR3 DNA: TGCAGTGCTAGAGATGGTGCAGGACCGAGCTCCTACAATGAGCAGTACTTC
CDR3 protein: CSARDGAGPSSYNEQYF

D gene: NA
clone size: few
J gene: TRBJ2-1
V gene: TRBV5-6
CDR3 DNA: TGTGCCAGCAGCTTGTATACCTCCTACAATGAGCAGTTCTTC
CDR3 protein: CASSLYTSYNEQFF

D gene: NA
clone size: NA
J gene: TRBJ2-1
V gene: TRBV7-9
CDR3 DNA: TGTGCCAGCACCCTGGCCATTTCCTACAATGAGCAGTTCTTC
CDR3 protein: CASTLAISYNEQFF

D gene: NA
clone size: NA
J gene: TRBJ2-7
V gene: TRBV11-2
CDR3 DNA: TGTGCCAGCAGCTTGGGAACAGGGAAACACTACGAGCAGTACTTC
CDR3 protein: CASSLGTGKHYEQYF

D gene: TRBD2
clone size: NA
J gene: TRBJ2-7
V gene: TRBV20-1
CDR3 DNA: TGCAGTGCTAGAGGTGGGGAGCGGGGGGCCAACTCCTACGAGCAGTACTTC
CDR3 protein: CSARGGERGANSYEQYF

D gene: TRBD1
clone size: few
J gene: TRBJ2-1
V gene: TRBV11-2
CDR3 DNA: TGTGCCAGCAGCTTTACAGGGGGATTTGGGAATGAGCAGTTCTTC
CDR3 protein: CASSFTGGFGNEQFF

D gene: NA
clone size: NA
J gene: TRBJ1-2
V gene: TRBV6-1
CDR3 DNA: TGTGCCAGCAGCCTCGGGGTACCTAACTATGGCTACACCTTC
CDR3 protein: CASSLGVPNYGYTF

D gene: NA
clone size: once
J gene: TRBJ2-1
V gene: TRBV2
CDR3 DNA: TGTGCCAGCACTGACACCATCTCCTACAATGAGCAGTTCTTC
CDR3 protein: CASTDTISYNEQFF

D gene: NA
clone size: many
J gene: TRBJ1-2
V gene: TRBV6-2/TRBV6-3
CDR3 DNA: TGTGCCAGCAGCGCGGCCGGGATTCCCTATGGCTACACCTTC
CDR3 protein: CASSAAGIPYGYTF

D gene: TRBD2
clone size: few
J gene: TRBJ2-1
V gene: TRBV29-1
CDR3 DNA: TGCAGCGTACATAGCGGGGGACCCTACAATGAGCAGTTCTTC
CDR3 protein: CSVHSGGPYNEQFF

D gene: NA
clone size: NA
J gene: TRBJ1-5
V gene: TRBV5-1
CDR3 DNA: TGCGCCAGCAGCTTGTCAGGGAGACAGCCCCAGCATTTT
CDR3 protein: CASSLSGRQPQHF

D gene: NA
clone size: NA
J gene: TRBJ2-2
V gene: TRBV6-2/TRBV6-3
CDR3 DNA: TGTGCCAGCAGTTTCTCACCGACAGGAGCGAACACCGGGGAGCTGTTTTTT
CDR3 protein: CASSFSPTGANTGELFF

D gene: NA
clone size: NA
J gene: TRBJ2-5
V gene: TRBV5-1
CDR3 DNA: TGCGCCAGCAGCTTGACCCTTGGGTGGGAGACCCAGTACTTC
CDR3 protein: CASSLTLGWETQYF

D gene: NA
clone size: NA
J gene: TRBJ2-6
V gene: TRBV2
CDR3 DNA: TGTGCCAGCAGTCCCGTTATGGGATCCTCTGGGGCCAACGTCCTGACTTTC
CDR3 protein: CASSPVMGSSGANVLTF

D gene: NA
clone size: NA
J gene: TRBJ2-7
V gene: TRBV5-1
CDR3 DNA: TGCGCCAGCAGCGTGGACAGTTACTACGAGCAGTACTTC
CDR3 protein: CASSVDSYYEQYF

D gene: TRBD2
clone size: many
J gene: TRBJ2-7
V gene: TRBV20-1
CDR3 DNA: TGCAGTGCTAATAGACTAGCGGGGGTGGACTACGAGCAGTACTTC
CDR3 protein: CSANRLAGVDYEQYF

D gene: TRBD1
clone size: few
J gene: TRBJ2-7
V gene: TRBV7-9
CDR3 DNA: TGTGCCAGCACCGTCCTGGGCAGGGGGAACTCCTACGAGCAGTACTTC
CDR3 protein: CASTVLGRGNSYEQYF

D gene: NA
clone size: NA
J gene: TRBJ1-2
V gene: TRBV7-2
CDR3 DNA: TGTGCCAGCAGCTTCGGCGTCCCTAACTATGGCTACACCTTC
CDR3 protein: CASSFGVPNYGYTF

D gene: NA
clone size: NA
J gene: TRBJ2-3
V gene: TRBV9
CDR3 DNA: TGTGCCAGCAGCACCCGAGGGAGGACTACGCAGTATTTT
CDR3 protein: CASSTRGRTTQYF

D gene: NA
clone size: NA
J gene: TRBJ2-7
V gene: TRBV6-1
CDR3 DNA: TGTGCCAGCAGTGAAGAACCAAAACCCCAGTACTTC
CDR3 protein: CASSEEPKPQYF

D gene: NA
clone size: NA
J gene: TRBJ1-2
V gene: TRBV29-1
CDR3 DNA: TGCAGCGTTGATAGTGACTCAATCTACTATGGCTACACCTTC
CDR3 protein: CSVDSDSIYYGYTF

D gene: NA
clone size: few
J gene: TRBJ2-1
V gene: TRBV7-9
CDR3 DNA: TGTGCCAGCAGCTTAGCGTACGGAGATGCGGGTACGGATGAGCAGTTCTTC
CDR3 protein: CASSLAYGDAGTDEQFF

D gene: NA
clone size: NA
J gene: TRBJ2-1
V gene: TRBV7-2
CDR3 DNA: TGTGCCAGCAACCTCCATCGGGGACGGAATGTCACAAGGCAGTTCTTC
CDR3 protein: CASNLHRGRNVTRQFF